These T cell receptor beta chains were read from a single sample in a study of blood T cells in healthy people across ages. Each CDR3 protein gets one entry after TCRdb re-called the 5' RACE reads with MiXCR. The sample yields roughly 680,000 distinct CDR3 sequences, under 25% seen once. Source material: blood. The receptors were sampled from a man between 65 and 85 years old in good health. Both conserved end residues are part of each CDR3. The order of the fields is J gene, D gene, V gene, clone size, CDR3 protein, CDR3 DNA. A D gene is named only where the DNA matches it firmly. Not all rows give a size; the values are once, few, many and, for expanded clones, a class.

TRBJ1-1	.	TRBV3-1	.	CASSQGIGEAFF	TGTGCCAGCAGCCAGGGGATCGGGGAAGCTTTCTTT
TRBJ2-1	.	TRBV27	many	CASSFEGYNEQFF	TGTGCCAGCAGTTTTGAAGGGTACAATGAGCAGTTCTTC
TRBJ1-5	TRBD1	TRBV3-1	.	CASSQGDSNQPQHF	TGTGCCAGCAGCCAAGGGGACAGTAATCAGCCCCAGCATTTT
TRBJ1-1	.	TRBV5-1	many	CASSSGTGNTEAFF	TGCGCCAGCAGCTCCGGGACGGGGAACACTGAAGCTTTCTTT
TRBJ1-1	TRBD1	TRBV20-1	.	CSAQQGGTEAFF	TGCAGTGCCCAACAGGGGGGCACTGAAGCTTTCTTT
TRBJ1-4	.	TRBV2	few	CASRQGRSGANEKLFF	TGTGCCAGCAGACAGGGACGAAGTGGAGCTAATGAAAAACTGTTTTTT
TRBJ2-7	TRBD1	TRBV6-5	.	CASSYRTGQFYEQYF	TGTGCCAGCAGTTACCGGACAGGGCAATTCTACGAGCAGTACTTC
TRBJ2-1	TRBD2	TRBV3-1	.	CASSADLGLGYNEQFF	TGTGCCAGCAGCGCCGACCTCGGACTAGGCTACAATGAGCAGTTCTTC
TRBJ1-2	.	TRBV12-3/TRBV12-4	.	CATEGTATNYGYTF	TGTGCCACCGAAGGGACCGCCACTAACTATGGCTACACCTTC
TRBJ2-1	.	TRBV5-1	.	CASSLQNQGWSYNEQFF	TGCGCCAGCAGCTTGCAAAATCAAGGATGGTCCTACAATGAGCAGTTCTTC
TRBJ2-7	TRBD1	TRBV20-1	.	CSAQTGPGQYF	TGCAGTGCCCAGACAGGGCCGGGGCAGTACTTC
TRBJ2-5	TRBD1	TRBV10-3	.	CAISELPGTGETQYF	TGTGCCATCAGTGAGTTGCCCGGGACAGGAGAGACCCAGTACTTC
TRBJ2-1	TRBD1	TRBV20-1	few	CSANRDRYNEQFF	TGCAGTGCGAACCGGGACAGATACAATGAGCAGTTCTTC
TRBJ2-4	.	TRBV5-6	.	CASSLVESPYNIQYF	TGTGCCAGCAGCTTGGTTGAGTCCCCCTATAACATTCAGTACTTC
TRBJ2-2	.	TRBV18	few	CASSRSPFANTGELFF	TGTGCCAGCTCACGTTCCCCATTCGCGAACACCGGGGAGCTGTTTTTT
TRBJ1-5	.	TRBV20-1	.	CSAKGQGNQPQHF	TGCAGTGCTAAAGGGCAGGGGAATCAGCCCCAGCATTTT
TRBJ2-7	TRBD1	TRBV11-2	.	CASSLGPPGQGISYEQYF	TGTGCCAGCAGCTTAGGCCCCCCGGGACAGGGGATTTCCTACGAGCAGTACTTC
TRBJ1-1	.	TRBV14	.	CASSHFTGVWLDEAFF	TGTGCCAGCAGCCATTTCACGGGGGTCTGGCTTGATGAAGCTTTCTTT
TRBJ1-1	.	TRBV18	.	CASSGDGNTEAFF	TGTGCCAGCTCAGGGGACGGGAACACTGAAGCTTTCTTT
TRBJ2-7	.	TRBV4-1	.	CASSSETRSYEQYF	TGCGCCAGCAGCTCGGAGACTAGATCCTACGAGCAGTACTTC
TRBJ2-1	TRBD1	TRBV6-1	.	CASSVTGGGEQFF	TGTGCCAGCAGTGTGACAGGGGGTGGCGAGCAGTTCTTC
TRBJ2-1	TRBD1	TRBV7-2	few	CASTTGTGLYNEQFF	TGTGCCAGCACCACCGGGACAGGTCTATACAATGAGCAGTTCTTC
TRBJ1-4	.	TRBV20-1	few	CSARSGGGGEKLFF	TGCAGTGCTAGGTCCGGGGGAGGAGGTGAAAAACTGTTTTTT
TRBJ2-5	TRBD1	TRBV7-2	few	CASSSHGQGAKGETQYF	TGTGCCAGCAGTTCCCATGGACAGGGGGCAAAGGGGGAGACCCAGTACTTC
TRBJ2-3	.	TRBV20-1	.	CSAEETASTDTQYF	TGCAGTGCTGAAGAGACGGCTAGCACAGATACGCAGTATTTT
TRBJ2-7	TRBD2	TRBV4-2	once	CASSQEGTRGYNEQYF	TGTGCCAGCAGCCAAGAGGGGACTAGGGGTTACAATGAGCAGTACTTC
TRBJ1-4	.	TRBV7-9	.	CASSFLQGNEKLFF	TGTGCCAGCAGCTTCTTACAGGGTAATGAAAAACTGTTTTTT
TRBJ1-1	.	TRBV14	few	CASSQGGATEAFF	TGTGCCAGCAGCCAAGGGGGGGCCACTGAAGCTTTCTTT
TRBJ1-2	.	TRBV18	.	CASSPPRDLANYGYTF	TGTGCCAGCTCACCACCTAGAGACCTTGCTAACTATGGCTACACCTTC
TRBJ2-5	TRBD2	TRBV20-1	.	CSALLGGRARETQYF	TGCAGTGCATTGCTGGGCGGGAGGGCCCGGGAGACCCAGTACTTC
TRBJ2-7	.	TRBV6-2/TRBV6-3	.	CASPRPDRTIREQYF	TGTGCCAGCCCAAGACCCGACAGAACAATTCGCGAGCAGTACTTC
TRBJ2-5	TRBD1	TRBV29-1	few	CSVPPGQGGQETQYF	TGCAGCGTTCCTCCCGGACAGGGGGGTCAAGAGACCCAGTACTTC
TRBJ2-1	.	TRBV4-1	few	CASSQDPKYNEQFF	TGCGCCAGCAGCCAAGACCCGAAATACAATGAGCAGTTCTTC
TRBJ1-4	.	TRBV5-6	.	CASSLGTIGKLFF	TGTGCCAGCAGCTTGGGGACCATCGGAAAACTGTTTTTT
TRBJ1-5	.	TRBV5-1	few	CASSLGRNSNQPQHF	TGCGCCAGCAGCTTGGGCCGGAATAGCAATCAGCCCCAGCATTTT
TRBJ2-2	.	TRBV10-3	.	CAISELLNTGELFF	TGTGCCATCAGTGAGCTGCTAAACACCGGGGAGCTGTTTTTT
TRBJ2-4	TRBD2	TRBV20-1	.	CSARANGRAGNIQYF	TGCAGTGCTAGAGCGAACGGGAGGGCCGGAAACATTCAGTACTTC